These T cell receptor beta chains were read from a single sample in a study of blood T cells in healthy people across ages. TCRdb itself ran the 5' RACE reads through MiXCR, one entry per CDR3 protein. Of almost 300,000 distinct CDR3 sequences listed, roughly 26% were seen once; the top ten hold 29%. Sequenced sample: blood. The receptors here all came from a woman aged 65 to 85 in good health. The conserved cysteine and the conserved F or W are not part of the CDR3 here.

ASSFLGGYT	TRBJ1-2	TRBV2
AISEGRSSYEQY	TRBJ2-7	TRBV10-3
ASRLGETNEKLF	TRBJ1-4	TRBV12-3/TRBV12-4
ASSETLQGDYEQY	TRBJ2-7	TRBV7-2
ASSSEQTQY	TRBJ2-5	TRBV7-6
VSSPGLAGTTGELF	TRBJ2-2	TRBV18
ASSQDFRSEQF	NA	TRBV14
SARASKFGNTIY	TRBJ1-3	TRBV20-1
ASSVTGQGGNIQY	TRBJ2-4	TRBV9
ASSQAGGRGEQY	NA	TRBV4-2
ASSQNVNSPLH	TRBJ1-6	TRBV10-1
ASSRTQETQY	TRBJ2-5	TRBV7-8
ASSLGLDTDTRY	TRBJ2-3	TRBV5-1
ASRWTDNEQF	TRBJ2-1	TRBV6-2/TRBV6-3
ASSPIIPGNEQY	TRBJ2-7	TRBV18
ASSHHGLSDTQY	TRBJ2-3	TRBV3-1
ASSLEDRSEKLF	TRBJ1-4	TRBV5-1
SAPDRTGQETQY	TRBJ2-5	TRBV20-1
ASSLRLAGVKGSYEQY	TRBJ2-7	TRBV5-5
ASSKLGRESTEAF	TRBJ1-1	TRBV7-2
AISESAGVMSDEQY	TRBJ2-7	TRBV10-3
ASSTSATQLSYGYT	TRBJ1-2	TRBV7-2
ASSPGQGQETQY	TRBJ2-5	TRBV7-9
ASSRDRVTGYT	TRBJ1-2	TRBV7-9
ASSQESAGQGKETQY	TRBJ2-5	TRBV4-1
SARGLGLAGSRNEQF	TRBJ2-1	TRBV20-1
ASTRQGAFNEQY	NA	TRBV6-1
ASSSYLAVEETQY	TRBJ2-5	TRBV12-3/TRBV12-4
ASSFPPRGTSGSLGETQY	TRBJ2-5	TRBV11-2
ANSVREGRLETQY	TRBJ2-5	TRBV10-3
ASSPVAGLAAYNEQF	TRBJ2-1	TRBV11-2
ASSLSLLSYNSPLH	TRBJ1-6	TRBV5-8
ASSSGQGPSEQY	TRBJ2-7	TRBV5-1
ASSLEGALNQPQH	TRBJ1-5	TRBV7-8
ASSLGRRDTGELF	TRBJ2-2	TRBV7-2
ASSPTGTSVLSQY	NA	TRBV18
ASGRPDYNEQF	TRBJ2-1	TRBV5-1
ASSGLKLAGVVQY	TRBJ2-4	TRBV2
ASSYPGTANQPQH	TRBJ1-5	TRBV6-6
ASSLEPGQPYNEQF	TRBJ2-1	TRBV5-1
ASRPDTYIMNTEAF	TRBJ1-1	TRBV10-2
ASLQGGKTGELF	TRBJ2-2	TRBV28
ASSLWASTYEQY	TRBJ2-7	TRBV12-3/TRBV12-4
ASSFGQRSSDEQY	TRBJ2-7	TRBV5-1
ASHRENYGYT	TRBJ1-2	TRBV5-5
ASSSRGGGGDYGYT	TRBJ1-2	TRBV12-3/TRBV12-4